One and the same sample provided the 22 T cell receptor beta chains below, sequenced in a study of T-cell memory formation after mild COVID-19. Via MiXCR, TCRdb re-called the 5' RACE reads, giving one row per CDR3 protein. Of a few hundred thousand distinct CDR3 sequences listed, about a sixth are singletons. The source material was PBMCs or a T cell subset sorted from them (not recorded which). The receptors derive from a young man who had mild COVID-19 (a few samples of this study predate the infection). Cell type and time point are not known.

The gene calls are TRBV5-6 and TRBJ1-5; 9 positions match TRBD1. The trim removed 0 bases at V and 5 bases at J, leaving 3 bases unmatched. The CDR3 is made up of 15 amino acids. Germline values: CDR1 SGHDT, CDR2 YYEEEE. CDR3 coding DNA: TGTGCCAGCAGCTTGGGGACAGGGGAACATCAGCCCCAGCATTTT. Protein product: CASSLGTGEHQPQHF.

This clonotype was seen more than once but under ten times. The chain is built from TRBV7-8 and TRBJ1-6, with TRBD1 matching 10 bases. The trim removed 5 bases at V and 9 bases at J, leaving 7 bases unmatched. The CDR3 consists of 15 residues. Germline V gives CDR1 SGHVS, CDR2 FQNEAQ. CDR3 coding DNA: TGTGCCAGCAGCACGGACAGGGGGGTCGCTTCACCCCTCCACTTT. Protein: CASSTDRGVASPLHF.

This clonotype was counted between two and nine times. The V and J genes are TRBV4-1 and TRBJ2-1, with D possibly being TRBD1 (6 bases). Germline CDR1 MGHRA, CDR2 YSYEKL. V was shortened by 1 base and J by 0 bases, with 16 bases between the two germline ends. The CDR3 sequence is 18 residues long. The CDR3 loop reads CASSQGLTGKGSYNEQFF. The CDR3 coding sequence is TGCGCCAGCAGCCAAGGGCTTACAGGGAAAGGCTCCTACAATGAGCAGTTCTTC.

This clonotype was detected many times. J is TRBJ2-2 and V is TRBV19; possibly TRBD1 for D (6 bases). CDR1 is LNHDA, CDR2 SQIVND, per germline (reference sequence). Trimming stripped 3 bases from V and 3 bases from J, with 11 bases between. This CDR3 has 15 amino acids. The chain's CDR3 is CASSISPGDTGELFF. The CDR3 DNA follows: TGTGCCAGTAGTATTTCCCCAGGGGACACCGGGGAGCTGTTTTTT.

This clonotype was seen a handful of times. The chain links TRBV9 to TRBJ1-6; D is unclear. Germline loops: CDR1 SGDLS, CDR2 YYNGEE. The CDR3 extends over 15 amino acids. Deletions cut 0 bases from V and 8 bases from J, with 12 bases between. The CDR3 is CASSVEGRRDSPLHF. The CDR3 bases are TGTGCCAGCAGCGTAGAAGGCAGGAGGGATTCACCCCTCCACTTT.

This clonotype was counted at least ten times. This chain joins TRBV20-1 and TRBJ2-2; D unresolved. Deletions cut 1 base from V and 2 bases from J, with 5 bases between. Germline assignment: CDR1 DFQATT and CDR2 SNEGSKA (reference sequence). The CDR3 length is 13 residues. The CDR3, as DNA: TGCAGTGCTAGAGTTATAAACACCGGGGAGCTGTTTTTT. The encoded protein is CSARVINTGELFF.

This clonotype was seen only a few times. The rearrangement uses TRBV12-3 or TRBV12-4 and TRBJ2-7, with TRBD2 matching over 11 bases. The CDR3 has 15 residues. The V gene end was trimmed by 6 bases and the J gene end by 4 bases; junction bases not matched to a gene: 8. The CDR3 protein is CASREDVAGGYEQYF. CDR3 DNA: TGTGCCAGCAGGGAAGATGTAGCGGGGGGGTACGAGCAGTACTTC.

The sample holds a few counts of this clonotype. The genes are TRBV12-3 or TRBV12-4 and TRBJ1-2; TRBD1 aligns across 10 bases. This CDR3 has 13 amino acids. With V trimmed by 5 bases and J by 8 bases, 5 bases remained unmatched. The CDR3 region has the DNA TGTGCCAGCAGTCAGACAGGGGGCCGGGGCTACACCTTC. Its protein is CASSQTGGRGYTF.

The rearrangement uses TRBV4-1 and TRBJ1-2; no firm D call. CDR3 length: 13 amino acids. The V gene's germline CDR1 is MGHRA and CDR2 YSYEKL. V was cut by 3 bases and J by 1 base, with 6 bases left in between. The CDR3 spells CASSHGSNYGYTF. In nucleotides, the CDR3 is TGCGCCAGCAGCCACGGCAGTAACTATGGCTACACCTTC.

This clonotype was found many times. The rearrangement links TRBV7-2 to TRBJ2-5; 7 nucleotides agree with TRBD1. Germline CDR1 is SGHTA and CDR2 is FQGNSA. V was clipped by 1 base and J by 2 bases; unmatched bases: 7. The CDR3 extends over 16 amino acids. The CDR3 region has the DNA TGTGCCAGCAGCTTAGATTGGGGCAGGGGGCAAGAGACCCAGTACTTC. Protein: CASSLDWGRGQETQYF.

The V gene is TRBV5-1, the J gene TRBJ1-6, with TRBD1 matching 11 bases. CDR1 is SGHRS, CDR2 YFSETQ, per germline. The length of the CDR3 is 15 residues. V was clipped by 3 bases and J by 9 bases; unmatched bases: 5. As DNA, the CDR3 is TGCGCCAGCAGCTCACGGACAGGGGGCATTTCACCCCTCCACTTT. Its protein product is CASSSRTGGISPLHF.

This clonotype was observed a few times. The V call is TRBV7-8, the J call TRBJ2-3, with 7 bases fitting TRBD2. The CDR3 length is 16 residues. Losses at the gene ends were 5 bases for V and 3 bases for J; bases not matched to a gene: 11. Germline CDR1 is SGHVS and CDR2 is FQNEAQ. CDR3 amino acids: CASSPGLDSFTDTQYF. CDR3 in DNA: TGTGCCAGCAGCCCCGGACTAGACTCTTTTACAGATACGCAGTATTTT.

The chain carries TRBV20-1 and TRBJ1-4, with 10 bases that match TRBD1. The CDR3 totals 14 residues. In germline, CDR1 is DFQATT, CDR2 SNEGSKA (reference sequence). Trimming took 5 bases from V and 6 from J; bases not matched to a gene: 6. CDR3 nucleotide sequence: TGCAGTGCTTTAACCGGGACAGGGGATGAAAAACTGTTTTTT. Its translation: CSALTGTGDEKLFF.

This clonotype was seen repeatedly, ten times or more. The CDR3 nucleotides read TGTGCCAGCAGCTTTTCTAGTGCTAGCACAGATACGCAGTATTTT. It is translated as CASSFSSASTDTQYF. The rearrangement joins TRBV7-8 to TRBJ2-3; D is uncertain. This CDR3 has 15 amino acids. Between the trimmed V and J ends, which lost 3 bases and 0 bases, there was a span of 10 bases. Germline V CDR1 and CDR2: SGHVS, FQNEAQ.

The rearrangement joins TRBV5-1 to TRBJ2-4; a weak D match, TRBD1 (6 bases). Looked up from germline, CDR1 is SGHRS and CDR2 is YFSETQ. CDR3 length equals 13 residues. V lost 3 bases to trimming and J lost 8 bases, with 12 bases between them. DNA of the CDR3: TGCGCCAGCAGCTCGTCTACAGGGTACATTCAGTACTTC. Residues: CASSSSTGYIQYF.

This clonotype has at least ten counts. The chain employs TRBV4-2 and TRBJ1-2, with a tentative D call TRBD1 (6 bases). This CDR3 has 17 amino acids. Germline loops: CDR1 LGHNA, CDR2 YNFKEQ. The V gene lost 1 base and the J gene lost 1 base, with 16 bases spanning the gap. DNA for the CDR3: TGTGCCAGCAGCCAAGTTCCTGGAACGGACAGTAACTATGGCTACACCTTC. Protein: CASSQVPGTDSNYGYTF.

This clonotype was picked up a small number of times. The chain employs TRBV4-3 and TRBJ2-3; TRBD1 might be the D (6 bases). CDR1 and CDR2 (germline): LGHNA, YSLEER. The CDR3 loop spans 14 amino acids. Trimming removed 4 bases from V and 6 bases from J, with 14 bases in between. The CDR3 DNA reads TGCGCCAGCAGCCTCCTGGGGGCTGGGGATACGCAGTATTTT. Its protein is CASSLLGAGDTQYF.

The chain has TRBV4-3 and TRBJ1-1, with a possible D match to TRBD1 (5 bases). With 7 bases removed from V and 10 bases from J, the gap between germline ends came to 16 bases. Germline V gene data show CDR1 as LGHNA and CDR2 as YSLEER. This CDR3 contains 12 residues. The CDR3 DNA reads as TGCGCCAGCACATATGGGAAAGGGGTAGCTTTCTTT. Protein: CASTYGKGVAFF.

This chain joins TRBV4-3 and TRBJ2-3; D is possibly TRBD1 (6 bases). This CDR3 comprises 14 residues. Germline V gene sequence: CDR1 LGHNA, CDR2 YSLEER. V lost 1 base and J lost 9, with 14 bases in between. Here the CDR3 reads CASSQATTRGTQYF. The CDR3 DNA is TGCGCCAGCAGCCAAGCAACGACCAGGGGCACGCAGTATTTT.

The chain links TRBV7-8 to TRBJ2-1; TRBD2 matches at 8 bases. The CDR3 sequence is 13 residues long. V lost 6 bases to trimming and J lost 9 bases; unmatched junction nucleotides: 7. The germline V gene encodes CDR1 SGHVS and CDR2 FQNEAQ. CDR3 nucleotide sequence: TGTGCCAGCAGTACCCAGCGGGGGCTTGAGCAGTTCTTC. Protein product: CASSTQRGLEQFF.

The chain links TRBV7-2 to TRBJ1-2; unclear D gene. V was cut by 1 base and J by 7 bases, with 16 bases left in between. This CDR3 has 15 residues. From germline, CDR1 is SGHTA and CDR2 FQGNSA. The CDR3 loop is CASSLERAGLGGYTF. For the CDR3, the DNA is TGTGCCAGCAGCTTAGAACGGGCAGGCCTCGGTGGCTACACCTTC.

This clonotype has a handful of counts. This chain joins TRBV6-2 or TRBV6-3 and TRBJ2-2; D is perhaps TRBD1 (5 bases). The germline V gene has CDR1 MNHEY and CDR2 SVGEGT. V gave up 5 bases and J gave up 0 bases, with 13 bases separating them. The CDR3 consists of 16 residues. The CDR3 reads CASSPSRQSNTGELFF. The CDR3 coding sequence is TGTGCCAGCAGTCCCTCCAGACAGTCGAACACCGGGGAGCTGTTTTTT.